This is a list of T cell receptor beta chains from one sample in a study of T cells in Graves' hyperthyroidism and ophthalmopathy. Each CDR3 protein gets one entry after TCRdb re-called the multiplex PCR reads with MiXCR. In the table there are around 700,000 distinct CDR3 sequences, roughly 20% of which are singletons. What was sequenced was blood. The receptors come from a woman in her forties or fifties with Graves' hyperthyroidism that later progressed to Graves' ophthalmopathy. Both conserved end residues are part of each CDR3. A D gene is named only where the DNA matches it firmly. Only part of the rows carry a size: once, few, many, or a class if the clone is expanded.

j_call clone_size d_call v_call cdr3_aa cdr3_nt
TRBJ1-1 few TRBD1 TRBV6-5 CASSYPTQGGGTEAFF TGTGCCAGCAGTTACCCTACACAGGGGGGTGGGACTGAAGCTTTCTTT
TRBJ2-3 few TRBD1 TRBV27 CASSFGTVNTDTQYF TGTGCCAGCAGTTTCGGGACAGTTAACACAGATACGCAGTATTTT
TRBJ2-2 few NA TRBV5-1 CASSRRTAGDGELFF TGCGCCAGCAGCCGACGGACCGCTGGGGACGGGGAGCTGTTTTTT
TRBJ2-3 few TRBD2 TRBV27 CASSGWNLAGGADTQYF TGTGCCAGCAGTGGTTGGAATCTAGCGGGGGGGGCAGATACGCAGTATTTT
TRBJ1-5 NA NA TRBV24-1 CATSDASVVTQHF TGTGCCACCAGTGACGCAAGTGTAGTCACCCAGCATTTT
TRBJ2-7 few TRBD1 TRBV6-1 CASSTQRDRRSYEQYF TGTGCCAGCAGTACCCAACGGGACAGGAGATCCTACGAGCAGTACTTC
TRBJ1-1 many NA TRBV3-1 CASSQDWGQLAFF TGTGCCAGCAGCCAAGATTGGGGACAATTAGCTTTCTTT
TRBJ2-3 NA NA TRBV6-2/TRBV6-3 CASIERARGREDTQYF TGTGCCAGCATAGAAAGGGCCAGGGGCAGGGAAGATACGCAGTATTTT
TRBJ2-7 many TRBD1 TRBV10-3 CAIRTATGQSYEQYF TGTGCCATCAGAACAGCGACAGGGCAATCCTACGAGCAGTACTTC
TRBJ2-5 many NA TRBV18 CASSPPGGETQYF TGTGCCAGCTCACCACCGGGCGGGGAGACCCAGTACTTC
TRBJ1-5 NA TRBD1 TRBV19 CASSRDRAYSNQPQHF TGTGCCAGTAGTCGGGACAGGGCTTATAGCAATCAGCCCCAGCATTTT
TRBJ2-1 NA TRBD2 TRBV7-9 CASSPRLAGEYNEQFF TGTGCCAGCAGCCCTCGACTAGCGGGGGAGTACAATGAGCAGTTCTTC
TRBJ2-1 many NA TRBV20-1 CSASRLLTGSNEQFF TGCAGTGCTAGCCGGCTCCTTACAGGGTCGAATGAGCAGTTCTTC
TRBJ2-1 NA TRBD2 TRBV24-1 CATTRTSGAKSYNEQFF TGTGCCACCACCCGGACTAGCGGGGCTAAGTCCTACAATGAGCAGTTCTTC
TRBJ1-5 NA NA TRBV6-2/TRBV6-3 CASSLGLYNRADQPQHF TGTGCCAGCAGTTTGGGGCTTTATAACAGGGCTGATCAGCCCCAGCATTTT
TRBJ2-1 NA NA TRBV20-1 CSAREPGREQFF TGCAGTGCTAGAGAGCCGGGACGCGAGCAGTTCTTC